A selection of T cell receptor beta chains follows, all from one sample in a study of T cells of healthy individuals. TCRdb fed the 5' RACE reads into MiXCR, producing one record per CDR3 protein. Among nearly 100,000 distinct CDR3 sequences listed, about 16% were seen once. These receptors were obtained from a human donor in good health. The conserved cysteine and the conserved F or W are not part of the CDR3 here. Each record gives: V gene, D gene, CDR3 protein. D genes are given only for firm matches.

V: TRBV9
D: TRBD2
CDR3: ASSVTGLADLYNEQF

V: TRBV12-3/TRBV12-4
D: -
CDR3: ASSFHFSGALNTEAF

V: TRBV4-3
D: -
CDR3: ASSQGTNINYNEQF

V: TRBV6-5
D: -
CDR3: ASSYSRETDTQY

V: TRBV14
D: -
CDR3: ASSQDVRRARTEAF

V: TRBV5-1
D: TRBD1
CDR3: ASSPGQGGQPQH

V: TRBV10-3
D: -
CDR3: AISDPAEVTQY

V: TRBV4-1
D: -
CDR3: ASSQEATASYNEQF

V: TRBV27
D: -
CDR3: ASSLMADQPQH

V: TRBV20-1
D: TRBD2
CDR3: SASVASGIGGNEQF

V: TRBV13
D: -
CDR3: ASSFLPASSSYEQY

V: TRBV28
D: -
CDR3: ASSLLTESNQPQH

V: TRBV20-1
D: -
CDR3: SASRDPYGPGELF

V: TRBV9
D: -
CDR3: ASSVVALNTEAF

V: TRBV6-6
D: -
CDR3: ASSSGHKPEAF

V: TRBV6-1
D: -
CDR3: ASVGPTTDQPQH

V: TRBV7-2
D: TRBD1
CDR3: ASSASGTGGTDTQY

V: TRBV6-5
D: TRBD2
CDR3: ASSLAGSRTDTQY

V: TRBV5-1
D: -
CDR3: ASSLGTNTEAL

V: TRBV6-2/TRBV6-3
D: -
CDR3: ASSLGGWTEAF

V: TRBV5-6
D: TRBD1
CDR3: ASTLRQGYTEAF

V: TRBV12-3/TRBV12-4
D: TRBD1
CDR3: ASSLGAYRGETQY

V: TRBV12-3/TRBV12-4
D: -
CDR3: ASSLGGAAEAF